One sample yielded the 13 T cell receptor beta chains listed below, sequenced in a study of cytotoxic CD8 clonotypes in ibrutinib-treated CLL. TCRdb's table, derived via immunoSEQ multiplex PCR, lists solely in-frame clones and lacks some. The table includes approximately 60,000 clones, nearly 55% detected once. The specimen comprised PBMCs, sampled at disease progression, from a patient treated with ibrutinib. These receptors came from a human donor with chronic lymphocytic leukemia.

The V call is TRBV4-1, the J call TRBJ2-6; D unresolved. Trimming shortened V by 1 base and J by 0 bases, and 4 bases separated the two germline ends. CDR1 and CDR2 (germline): MGHRA, YSYEKL. CDR3 length equals 15 residues. CDR3 in amino acids: CASSQAHSGANVLTF. The CDR3 DNA sequence: TGCGCCAGCAGCCAAGCACACTCTGGGGCCAACGTCCTGACTTTC.

The CDR3 protein is CASRLQGGTEAFF. DNA of the CDR3: TGTGCCAGCAGACTTCAGGGGGGCACTGAAGCTTTCTTT. The rearrangement uses TRBV28 and TRBJ1-1; 7 positions agree with TRBD1. The V and J ends lost 6 bases and 4 bases, in that order; junction bases with no gene match: 5. The CDR3 loop spans 13 amino acids. CDR1 is MDHEN and CDR2 is SYDVKM in the germline V gene.

The chain combines TRBV30 with TRBJ1-5; D may be TRBD1 (6 bases). From germline, CDR1 is GTSNPN and CDR2 SVGIG (reference sequence). V dropped 4 bases and J dropped 6 bases, with 19 bases sitting between them. CDR3 length equals 15 residues. In DNA, the CDR3 is TGTGCCTGGACAGCGGGGGCGGGTTCATCTCAGCCCCAGCATTTT. The encoded protein is CAWTAGAGSSQPQHF.

J is TRBJ1-4 and V is TRBV6-6; TRBD1 is a possible D gene (5 bases). Trimming cost V 0 bases and J 7 bases, with 15 bases left between them. Germline V lookup: CDR1 MNHNY, CDR2 SVGAGI (reference sequence). The CDR3 length is 16 residues. The CDR3 DNA reads as TGTGCCAGCAGTTACTCTATGACAGACTTTATTGAAAAACTGTTTTTT. Protein product: CASSYSMTDFIEKLFF.

The V gene is TRBV11-3, the J gene TRBJ2-3; 10 bases agree with TRBD1. V gave up 5 bases and J gave up 3 bases; unmatched junction bases: 8. The germline V gene has CDR1 SGHNT and CDR2 YENEEA. The CDR3 loop spans 16 amino acids. The CDR3 DNA reads TGTGCCAGCAGCCCGTGGGACAGGGGATCTACAGATACGCAGTATTTT. Translating it yields CASSPWDRGSTDTQYF.

This clone was picked up a small number of times. The chain links TRBV11-3 to TRBJ2-5; D ambiguous. The CDR3 extends over 14 amino acids. In germline, CDR1 is SGHNT, CDR2 YENEEA. Deletions cut 5 bases from V and 2 bases from J, with 12 bases between. CDR3 sequence (DNA): TGTGCCAGCAGCCTACCTGTTGGTCAAGAGACCCAGTACTTC. Protein sequence: CASSLPVGQETQYF.

The chain recombines TRBV11-2 with TRBJ2-7, with unresolved D. Germline loops: CDR1 SGHAT, CDR2 FQNNGV. V was shortened by 4 bases and J by 6 bases, with 7 bases between the two germline ends. There are 11 residues in the CDR3. CDR3 protein: CASSWSIEQYF. In DNA form, the CDR3 reads TGTGCCAGCAGCTGGAGTATCGAGCAGTACTTC.

The chain links TRBV6-5 to TRBJ2-7; 7 bases map to TRBD2. Germline trimming cut 5 bases from V and 0 bases from J; bases unmatched to any gene: 7. Germline assignment: CDR1 MNHEY and CDR2 SVGAGI. The CDR3 spans 15 residues. The CDR3 coding sequence is TGTGCCAGCAGTCCGGGACTATCCTTCTCCTACGAGCAGTACTTC. Its translation is CASSPGLSFSYEQYF.

This clone was seen a few times. The chain has TRBV18 and TRBJ2-5; no definite D call. V was clipped by 1 base and J by 4 bases, with 4 bases between them. This CDR3 region has 12 residues. Germline CDR1 and CDR2: KGHSH and LQKENI. CDR3 loop: CASSPRAETQYF. For the CDR3, the DNA is TGTGCCAGCTCACCACGGGCAGAGACCCAGTACTTC.

J is TRBJ1-5 and V is TRBV14; no definite D call. The CDR3 is 13 amino acids. V shed 4 bases and J shed 4 bases, with 8 bases lying between them. Germline lookup yields CDR1 SGHDN and CDR2 FVKESK. The CDR3 reads CASSLRENQPQHF. In nucleotides, the CDR3 is TGTGCCAGCAGCCTTCGGGAGAATCAGCCCCAGCATTTT.

V usage is TRBV19 and J usage is TRBJ2-7, with 7 positions matching TRBD1. Trimming took 4 bases from V and 7 from J; bases not matched to a gene: 16. The CDR3 spans 16 residues. Looked up from germline, CDR1 is LNHDA and CDR2 is SQIVND (reference sequence). The CDR3 DNA sequence: TGTGCCAGTAGTACTTACCACAGACAGGGATCGGGGGAGCAGTACTTC. Translation: CASSTYHRQGSGEQYF.

V gene TRBV5-1 combines with J gene TRBJ1-2; D is possibly TRBD1 (6 bases). The CDR3 totals 14 residues. With 4 bases removed from V and 5 bases from J, the gap between germline ends came to 15 bases. Germline CDR1 SGHRS, CDR2 YFSETQ. The CDR3: CASSPEGHPYGYTF. For the CDR3, the DNA is TGCGCCAGCAGCCCCGAGGGACACCCTTATGGCTACACCTTC.

V is TRBV28 and J is TRBJ2-7; D is possibly TRBD2 (6 bases). CDR1 and CDR2 (germline): MDHEN, SYDVKM. This CDR3 region has 15 residues. The V end was cut by 3 bases, the J end by 1 base, with 13 bases between. The CDR3 is CASSFGGTSSYEQYF. CDR3 bases: TGTGCCAGCAGTTTTGGAGGGACCTCATCCTACGAGCAGTACTTC.